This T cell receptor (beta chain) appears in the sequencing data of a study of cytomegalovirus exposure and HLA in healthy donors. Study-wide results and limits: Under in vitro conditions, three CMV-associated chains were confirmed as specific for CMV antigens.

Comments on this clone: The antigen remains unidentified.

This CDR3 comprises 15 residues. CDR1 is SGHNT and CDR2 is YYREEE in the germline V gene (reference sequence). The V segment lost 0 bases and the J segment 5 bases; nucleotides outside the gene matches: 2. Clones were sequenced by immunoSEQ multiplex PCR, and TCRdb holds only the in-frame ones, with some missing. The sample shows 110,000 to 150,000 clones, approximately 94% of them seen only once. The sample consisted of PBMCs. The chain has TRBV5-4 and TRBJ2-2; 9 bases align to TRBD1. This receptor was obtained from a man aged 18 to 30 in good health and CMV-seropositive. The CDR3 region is CASSLGGTGTGELFF. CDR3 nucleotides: TGTGCCAGCAGCTTGGGCGGGACAGGGACCGGGGAGCTGTTTTTT.